This T cell receptor (beta chain) appears in the sequencing data of a study of blood T cells in healthy people across ages. The CDR3 runs to 15 residues. In germline, CDR1 is SQVTM, CDR2 ANQGSEA. PCR was performed a second time for 7 to 11 cycles using a sample-barcoded 5' primer and a J-beta primer mix. TCRdb re-derived calls from the 5' RACE reads in MiXCR, one entry per CDR3 protein. The sample shows some 760,000 distinct CDR3 sequences, roughly 25% of them seen only once. General study results and limits: CMV status of donors was unknown, possibly confounding expanded clonotype changes.

As for this clonotype: Its antigen is not known.

The data were also submitted as part of a second study, on T cells of mothers and their children.

The rearrangement joins TRBV29-1 to TRBJ2-1; TRBD2 matches at 7 bases. The J call is in doubt because the DNA end fits TRBJ2-5 better. Material: blood. The receptor was isolated from a boy between 10 and 17 years old in good health. The CDR3 DNA follows: TGCAGCGTTGACTGGGCGGGGGAATTCAGAGAGACCCAGTACTTC. Translated, it gives CSVDWAGEFRETQYF.